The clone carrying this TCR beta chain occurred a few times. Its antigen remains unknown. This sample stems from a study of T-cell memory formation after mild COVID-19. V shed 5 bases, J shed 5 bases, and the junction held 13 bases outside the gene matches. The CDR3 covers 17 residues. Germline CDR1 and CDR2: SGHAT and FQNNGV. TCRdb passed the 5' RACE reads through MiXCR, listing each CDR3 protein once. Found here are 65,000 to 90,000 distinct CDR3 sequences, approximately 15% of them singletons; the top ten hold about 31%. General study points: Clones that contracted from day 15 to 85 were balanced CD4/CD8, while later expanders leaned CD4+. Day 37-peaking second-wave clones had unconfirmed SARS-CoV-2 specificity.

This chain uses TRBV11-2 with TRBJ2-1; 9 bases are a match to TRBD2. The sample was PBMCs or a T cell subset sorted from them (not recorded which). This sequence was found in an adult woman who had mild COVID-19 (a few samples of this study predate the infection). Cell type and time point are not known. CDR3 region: CASSTRAGGPRDNEQFF. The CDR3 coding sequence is TGTGCCAGCAGCACTCGGGCGGGAGGGCCTCGGGACAATGAGCAGTTCTTC.